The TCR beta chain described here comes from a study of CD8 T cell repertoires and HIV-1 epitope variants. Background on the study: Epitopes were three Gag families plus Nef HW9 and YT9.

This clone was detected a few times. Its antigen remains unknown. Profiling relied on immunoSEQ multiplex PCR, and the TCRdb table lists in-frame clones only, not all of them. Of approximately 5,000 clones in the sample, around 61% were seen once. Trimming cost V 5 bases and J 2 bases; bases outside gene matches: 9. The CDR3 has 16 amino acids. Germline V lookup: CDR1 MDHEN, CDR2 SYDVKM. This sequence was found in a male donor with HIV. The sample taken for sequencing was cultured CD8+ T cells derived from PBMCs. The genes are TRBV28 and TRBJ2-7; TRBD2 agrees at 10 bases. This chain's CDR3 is CASSPTGLATAYEQYF. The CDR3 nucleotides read TGTGCCAGCAGTCCAACGGGACTAGCGACAGCCTACGAGCAGTACTTC.